The 2 T cell receptor beta chains below were found in one sample sequenced in a study of blood T cell repertoires in COVID-19. The repertoire was sequenced with immunoSEQ multiplex PCR; TCRdb's copy has only in-frame clones and lacks some. Among tens of thousands of clones listed, 80% to 90% were seen once. The sample taken for sequencing was peripheral blood. The source of these receptors is a woman aged 60-75 years with acute or convalescent COVID-19.

CDR3 in amino acids: CASRDGEGGYTF. The CDR3 nucleotides are TGCGCCAGCAGAGATGGGGAGGGCGGCTACACCTTC. The rearrangement joins TRBV10-2 to TRBJ1-2; no clear D gene. The CDR3 has 12 amino acids. CDR1 and CDR2 (germline): WSHSY, SAAADI. V lost 6 bases and J lost 8, with 13 bases in between.

This sequence joins TRBV28 and TRBJ2-6, with 11 bases that match TRBD1. Per germline, CDR1 MDHEN and CDR2 SYDVKM. After removal of 4 bases from V and 3 bases from J, the junction contained 5 bases not matched to a gene. This CDR3 is 17 amino acids long. The chain's CDR3 is CASSSPGQGVGANVLTF. The CDR3 DNA sequence: TGTGCCAGCAGTTCCCCGGGACAGGGGGTTGGGGCCAACGTCCTGACTTTC.